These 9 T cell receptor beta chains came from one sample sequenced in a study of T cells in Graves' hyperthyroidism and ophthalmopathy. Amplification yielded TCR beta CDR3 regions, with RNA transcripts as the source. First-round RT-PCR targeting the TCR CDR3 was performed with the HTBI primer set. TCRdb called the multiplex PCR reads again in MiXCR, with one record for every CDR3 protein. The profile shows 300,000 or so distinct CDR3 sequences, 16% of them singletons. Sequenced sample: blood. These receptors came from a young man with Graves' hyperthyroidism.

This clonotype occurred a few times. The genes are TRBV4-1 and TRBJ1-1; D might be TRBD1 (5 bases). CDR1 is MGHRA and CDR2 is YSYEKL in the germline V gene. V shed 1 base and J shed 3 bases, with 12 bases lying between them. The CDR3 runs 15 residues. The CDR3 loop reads CASSQVPGTYTEAFF. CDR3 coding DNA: TGCGCCAGCAGCCAAGTTCCGGGGACGTACACTGAAGCTTTCTTT.

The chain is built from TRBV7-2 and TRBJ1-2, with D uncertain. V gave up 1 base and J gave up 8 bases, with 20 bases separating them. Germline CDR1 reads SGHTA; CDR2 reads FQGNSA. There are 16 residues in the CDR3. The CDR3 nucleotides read TGTGCCAGCAGCTTAGAGACGACACGATCGGCTGAGGGCTACACCTTC. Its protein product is CASSLETTRSAEGYTF.

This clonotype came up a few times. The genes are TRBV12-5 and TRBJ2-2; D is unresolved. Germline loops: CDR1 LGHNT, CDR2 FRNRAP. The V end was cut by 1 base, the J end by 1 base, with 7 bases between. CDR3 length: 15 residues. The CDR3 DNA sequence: TGTGCTAGTGGTTTGGCACCTGGGAACACCGGGGAGCTGTTTTTT. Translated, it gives CASGLAPGNTGELFF.

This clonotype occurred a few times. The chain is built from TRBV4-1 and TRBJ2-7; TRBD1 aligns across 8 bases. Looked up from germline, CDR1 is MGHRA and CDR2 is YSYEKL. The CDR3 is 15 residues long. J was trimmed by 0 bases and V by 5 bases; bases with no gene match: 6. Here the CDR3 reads CASSAGTGGSYEQYF. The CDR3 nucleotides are TGCGCCAGCAGCGCCGGGACAGGCGGCTCCTACGAGCAGTACTTC.

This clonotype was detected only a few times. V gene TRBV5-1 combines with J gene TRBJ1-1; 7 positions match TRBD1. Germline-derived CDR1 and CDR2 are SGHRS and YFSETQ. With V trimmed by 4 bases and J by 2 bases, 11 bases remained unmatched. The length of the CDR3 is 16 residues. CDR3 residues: CASSPGQLLPNTEAFF. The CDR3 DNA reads TGCGCCAGCAGCCCGGGACAGCTCCTACCTAACACTGAAGCTTTCTTT.

CDR3 bases: TGTGCCAGCAGCTCCCTTGGGGGGCAGGAAAAACTGTTTTTT. Translation: CASSSLGGQEKLFF. The rearrangement joins TRBV7-9 to TRBJ1-4; D perhaps matches TRBD1 (6 bases). The CDR3 runs to 14 residues. Germline CDR1 and CDR2: SEHNR and FQNEAQ (reference sequence). V was shortened by 4 bases and J by 8 bases, with 14 bases between the two germline ends.

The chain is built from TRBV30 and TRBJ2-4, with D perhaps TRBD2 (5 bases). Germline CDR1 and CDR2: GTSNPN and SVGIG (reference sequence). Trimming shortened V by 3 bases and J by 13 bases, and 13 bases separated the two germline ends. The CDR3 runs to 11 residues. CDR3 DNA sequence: TGTGCCTGGAGCACCGGGATTCACCAGTACTTC. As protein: CAWSTGIHQYF.

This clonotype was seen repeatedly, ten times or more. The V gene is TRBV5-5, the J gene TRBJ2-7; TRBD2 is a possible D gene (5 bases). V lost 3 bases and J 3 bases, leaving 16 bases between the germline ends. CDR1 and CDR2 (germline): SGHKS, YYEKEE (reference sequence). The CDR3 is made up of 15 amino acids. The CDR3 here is CASSSPGVTLYEQYF. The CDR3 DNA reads TGTGCCAGCAGCTCACCCGGGGTGACCCTCTACGAGCAGTACTTC.

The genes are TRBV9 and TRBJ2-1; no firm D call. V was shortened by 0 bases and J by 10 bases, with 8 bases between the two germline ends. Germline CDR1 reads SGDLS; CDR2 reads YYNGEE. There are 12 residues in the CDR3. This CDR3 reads CASSVALGEQFF. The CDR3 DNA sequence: TGTGCCAGCAGCGTAGCTCTTGGGGAGCAGTTCTTC.